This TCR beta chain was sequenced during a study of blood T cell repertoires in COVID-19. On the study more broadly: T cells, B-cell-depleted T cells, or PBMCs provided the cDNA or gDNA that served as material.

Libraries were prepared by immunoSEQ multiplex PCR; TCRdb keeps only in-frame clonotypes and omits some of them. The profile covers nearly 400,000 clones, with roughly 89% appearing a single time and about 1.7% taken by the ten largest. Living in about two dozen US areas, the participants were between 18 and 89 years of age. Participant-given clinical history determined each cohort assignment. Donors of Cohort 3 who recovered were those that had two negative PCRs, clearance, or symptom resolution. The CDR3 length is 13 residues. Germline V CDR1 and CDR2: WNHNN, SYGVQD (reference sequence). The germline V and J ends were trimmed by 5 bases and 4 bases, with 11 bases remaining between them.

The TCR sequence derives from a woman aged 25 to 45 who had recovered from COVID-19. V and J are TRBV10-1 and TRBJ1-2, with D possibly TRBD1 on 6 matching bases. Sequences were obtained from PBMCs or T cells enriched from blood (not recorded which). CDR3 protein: CASSTGTIYGYTF. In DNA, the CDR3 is TGCGCCAGCAGTACAGGGACAATCTATGGCTACACCTTC.